This T cell receptor beta chain was found in a study of shared clonotypes between healthy human individuals. The assay was immunoSEQ multiplex PCR, and TCRdb's table has in-frame clones only and misses some. The sample lists nearly 2 million clones, around 96% seen once, with more than 0.9% in the top ten. CDR3 length equals 18 residues. Germline V lookup: CDR1 LNHDA, CDR2 SQIVND (reference sequence). The V segment lost 9 bases and the J segment 0 bases; nucleotides outside the gene matches: 12. CD45RO-negative cells were positively selected for CCR7, leaving out terminally differentiated effector memory CD45RA+ cells.

The chain has TRBV19 and TRBJ2-6; 9 bases agree with TRBD1. The TCR sequence derives from a man aged 18 to 29 in good health. The sample consisted of naive CD8+ T cells sorted from blood. The CDR3 loop reads CASLGRDRESSGANVLTF. In DNA form, the CDR3 reads TGTGCCAGCTTAGGTCGGGACAGGGAAAGCTCTGGGGCCAACGTCCTGACTTTC.